The TCR beta chain under discussion was sequenced for a study of cytomegalovirus exposure and HLA in healthy donors. Findings and limits, study-wide: Being productive about 87% or about 30% of the time was typical of most TCR beta V segments in an earlier analysis. HLA allele associations emerged for 15,000 to 20,000 TCR beta sequences in a later analysis, at 0.05 false discovery rate.

As regards this clone: Its antigen is still unknown.

The PCR was carried out with 60 Vbeta primers and 13 Jbeta primers. TCRdb keeps only in-frame clones here, not all; method: immunoSEQ multiplex PCR. The sample records around 90,000 clones, roughly 67% being singletons. The source of this sequence is a boy younger than 18 in good health and CMV-seropositive. The sequenced sample was PBMCs.

The CDR3 loop reads CASSLSWRDLRVYGYTF. The CDR3 coding sequence is TGTGCCAGCAGTTTATCTTGGAGGGACCTCCGCGTCTATGGCTACACCTTC. This rearrangement joins TRBV27 to TRBJ1-2, with D perhaps TRBD1 (5 bases). Germline-derived CDR1 and CDR2 are MNHEY and SMNVEV (reference sequence). The CDR3 length is 17 residues. Trimming removed 0 bases at V and 4 bases at J, with 18 bases between.